The 7 T cell receptor beta chains below were found in one sample sequenced in a study of T cell clusters in autoimmune cytopenias. Multiplex touch-down PCR amplified TRB using TRB-A and TRB-B pools in one tube. TCRdb re-called the multiplex PCR reads; one entry per CDR3 protein, DNA not given. The repertoire table contains 6,000 to 8,000 distinct CDR3 sequences. TRB amplification used 250 ng of peripheral blood genomic DNA. Material: peripheral blood. The receptors come from a human donor with an autoimmune cytopenia or autoimmune hepatitis (not recorded which).

This chain uses TRBV20-1 with TRBJ1-2. The CDR3 is 12 amino acids. In germline, CDR1 is DFQATT, CDR2 SNEGSKA (reference sequence). The CDR3 protein is CSARGLGSGYTF.

This clonotype ranks as medium-sized in terms of frequency. The chain is built from TRBV6-2 or TRBV6-3 and TRBJ1-1; no DNA is available, so the TRBD1 call from TCRdb remains unchecked. The CDR3 sequence is 14 residues long. From germline, CDR1 is MNHEY and CDR2 SVGEGT. The CDR3 protein is CASSYTGRAAEAFF.

This chain joins TRBV5-1 and TRBJ2-1; TCRdb picks TRBD1, but there is no DNA to check that call. The CDR3 runs 14 residues. The germline V gene encodes CDR1 SGHRS and CDR2 YFSETQ. The CDR3 loop reads CASSLGRGSNEQFF.

Its frequency marks this clonotype as medium-sized. CDR3 protein: CASSFGFSGNTIYF. The chain couples TRBV12-3 or TRBV12-4 to TRBJ1-3. The CDR3 consists of 14 residues.

Its frequency marks this clonotype as medium-sized. This chain connects TRBV7-9 to TRBJ2-7; there is no DNA to check the TCRdb D call of TRBD2. The CDR3 length is 13 residues. Germline lookup yields CDR1 SEHNR and CDR2 FQNEAQ (reference sequence). CDR3: CASSLAGSYEQYF.

This clonotype shows up as medium-sized by frequency. The chain joins TRBV6-5 to TRBJ1-3. Germline V gene data show CDR1 as MNHEY and CDR2 as SVGAGI. This CDR3 contains 14 residues. The CDR3 sequence: CASSYRGSGNTIYF.

Its frequency marks this clonotype as medium-sized. The V and J genes are TRBV19 and TRBJ1-2; without DNA, the TCRdb call of TRBD1 cannot be checked. CDR1 and CDR2 (germline): LNHDA, SQIVND (reference sequence). CDR3 length equals 16 residues. The CDR3 here is CASSLQGAARSIGYTF.